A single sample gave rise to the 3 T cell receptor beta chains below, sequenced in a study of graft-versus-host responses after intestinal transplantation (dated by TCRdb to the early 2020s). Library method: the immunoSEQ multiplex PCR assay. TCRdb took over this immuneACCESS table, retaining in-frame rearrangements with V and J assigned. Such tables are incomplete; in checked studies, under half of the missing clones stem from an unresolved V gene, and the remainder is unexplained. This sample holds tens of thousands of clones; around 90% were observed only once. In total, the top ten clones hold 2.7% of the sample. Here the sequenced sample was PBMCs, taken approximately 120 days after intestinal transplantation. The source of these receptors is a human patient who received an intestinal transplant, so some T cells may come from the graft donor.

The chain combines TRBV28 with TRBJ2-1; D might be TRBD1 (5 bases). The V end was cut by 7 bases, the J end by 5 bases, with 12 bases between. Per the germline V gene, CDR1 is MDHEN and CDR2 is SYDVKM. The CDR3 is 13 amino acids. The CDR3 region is CASNSGLDNEQFF. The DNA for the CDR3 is TGTGCCAGCAATTCAGGGCTGGACAATGAGCAGTTCTTC.

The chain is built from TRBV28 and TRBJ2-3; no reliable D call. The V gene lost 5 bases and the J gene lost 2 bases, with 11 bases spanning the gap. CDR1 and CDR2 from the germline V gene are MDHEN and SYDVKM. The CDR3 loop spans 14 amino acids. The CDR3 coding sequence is TGTGCCAGCAGTATAGCCCTAGACACAGATACGCAGTATTTT. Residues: CASSIALDTDTQYF.

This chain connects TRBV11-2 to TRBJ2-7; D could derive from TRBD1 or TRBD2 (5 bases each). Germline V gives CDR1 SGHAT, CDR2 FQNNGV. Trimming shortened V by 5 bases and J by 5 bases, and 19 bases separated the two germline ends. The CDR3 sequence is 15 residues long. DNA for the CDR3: TGTGCCAGCAGCCCCCTCGGGGCAGCGTTAAACGAGCAGTACTTC. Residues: CASSPLGAALNEQYF.